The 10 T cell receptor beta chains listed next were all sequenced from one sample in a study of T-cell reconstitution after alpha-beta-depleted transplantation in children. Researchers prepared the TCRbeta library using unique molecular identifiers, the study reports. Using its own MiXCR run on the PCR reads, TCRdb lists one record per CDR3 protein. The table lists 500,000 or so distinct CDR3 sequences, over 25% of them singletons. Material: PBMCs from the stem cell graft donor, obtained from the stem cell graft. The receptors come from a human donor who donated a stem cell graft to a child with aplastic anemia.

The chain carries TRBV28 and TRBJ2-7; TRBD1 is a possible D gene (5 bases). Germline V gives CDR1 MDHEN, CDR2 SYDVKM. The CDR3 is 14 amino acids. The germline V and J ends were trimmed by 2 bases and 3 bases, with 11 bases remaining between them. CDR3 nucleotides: TGTGCCAGCAGTTTAGGGGCCCAGCTCTACGAGCAGTACTTC. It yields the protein CASSLGAQLYEQYF.

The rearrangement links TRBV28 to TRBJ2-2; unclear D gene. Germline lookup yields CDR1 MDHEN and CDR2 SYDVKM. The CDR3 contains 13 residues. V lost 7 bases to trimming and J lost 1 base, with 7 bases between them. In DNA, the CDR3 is TGTGCCAGCACCCTCCAGAACACCGGGGAGCTGTTTTTT. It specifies CASTLQNTGELFF.

Written as DNA, the CDR3 is TGTGCCAGCAGCGTATGTCCTCGACAGATCACAGATACGCAGTATTTT. Amino acids: CASSVCPRQITDTQYF. The chain links TRBV9 to TRBJ2-3, with D possibly being TRBD1 (5 bases). Germline CDR1 is SGDLS and CDR2 is YYNGEE. The CDR3 is 16 residues long. Trimming took off 1 base at V and 2 bases at J, with 14 bases between the two ends.

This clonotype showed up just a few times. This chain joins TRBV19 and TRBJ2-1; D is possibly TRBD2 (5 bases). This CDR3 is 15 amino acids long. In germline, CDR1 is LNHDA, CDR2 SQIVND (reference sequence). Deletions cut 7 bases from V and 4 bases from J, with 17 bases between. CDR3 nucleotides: TGTGCCAGTAACAGCGGCCATAATGGGTACAATGAGCAGTTCTTC. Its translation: CASNSGHNGYNEQFF.

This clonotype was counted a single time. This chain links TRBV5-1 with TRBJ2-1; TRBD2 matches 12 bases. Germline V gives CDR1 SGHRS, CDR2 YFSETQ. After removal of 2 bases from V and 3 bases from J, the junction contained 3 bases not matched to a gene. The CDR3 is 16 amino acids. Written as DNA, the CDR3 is TGCGCCAGCAGCTTCCAACTAGCGGGAGGCTACAATGAGCAGTTCTTC. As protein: CASSFQLAGGYNEQFF.

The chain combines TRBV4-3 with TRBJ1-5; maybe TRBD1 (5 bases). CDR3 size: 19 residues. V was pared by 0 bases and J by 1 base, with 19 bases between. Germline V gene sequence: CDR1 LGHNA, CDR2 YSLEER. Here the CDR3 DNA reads TGCGCCAGCAGCCAAGACATAGTTGGGGGGGGTTGGAGCAATCAGCCCCAGCATTTT. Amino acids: CASSQDIVGGGWSNQPQHF.

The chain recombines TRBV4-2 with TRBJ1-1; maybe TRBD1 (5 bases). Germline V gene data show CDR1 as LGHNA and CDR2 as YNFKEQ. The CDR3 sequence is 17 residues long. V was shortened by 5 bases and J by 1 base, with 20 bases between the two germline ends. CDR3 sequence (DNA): TGTGCCAGCAGCAAGACTTTGGGGGGGACTGGGAACACTGAAGCTTTCTTT. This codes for CASSKTLGGTGNTEAFF.

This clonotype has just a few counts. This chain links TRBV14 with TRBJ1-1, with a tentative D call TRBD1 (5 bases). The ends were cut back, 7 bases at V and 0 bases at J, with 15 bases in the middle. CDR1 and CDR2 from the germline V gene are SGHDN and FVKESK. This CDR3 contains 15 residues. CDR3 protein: CASTPGGVMNTEAFF. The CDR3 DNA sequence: TGTGCCAGCACCCCCGGGGGAGTCATGAACACTGAAGCTTTCTTT.

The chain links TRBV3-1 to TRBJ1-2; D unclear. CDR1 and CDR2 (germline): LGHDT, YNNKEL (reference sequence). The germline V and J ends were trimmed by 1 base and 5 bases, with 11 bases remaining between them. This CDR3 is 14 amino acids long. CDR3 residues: CASSQVLGGYGYTF. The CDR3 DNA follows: TGTGCCAGCAGCCAAGTACTGGGAGGGTATGGCTACACCTTC.

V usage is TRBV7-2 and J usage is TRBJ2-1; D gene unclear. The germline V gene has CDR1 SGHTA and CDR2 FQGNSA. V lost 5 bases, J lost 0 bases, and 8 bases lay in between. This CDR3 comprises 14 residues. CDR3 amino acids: CASSNVASYNEQFF. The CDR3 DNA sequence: TGTGCCAGCAGCAATGTGGCCTCCTACAATGAGCAGTTCTTC.